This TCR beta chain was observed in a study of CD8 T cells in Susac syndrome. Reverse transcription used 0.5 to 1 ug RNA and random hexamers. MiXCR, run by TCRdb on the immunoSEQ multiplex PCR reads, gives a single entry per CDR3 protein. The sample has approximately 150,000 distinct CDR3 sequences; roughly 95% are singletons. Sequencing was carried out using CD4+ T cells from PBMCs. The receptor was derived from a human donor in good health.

CDR3 nucleotide sequence: TGTGCCAGCAGCGTTAGCGGGAGGGCGACCGGGGAGCTGTTTTTT. Translated, it gives CASSVSGRATGELFF. This rearrangement joins TRBV9 to TRBJ2-2, with 11 bases fitting TRBD2. Trimming removed 2 bases from V and 5 bases from J; junction bases left unmatched: 2. In germline, CDR1 is SGDLS, CDR2 YYNGEE. The CDR3 totals 15 residues.